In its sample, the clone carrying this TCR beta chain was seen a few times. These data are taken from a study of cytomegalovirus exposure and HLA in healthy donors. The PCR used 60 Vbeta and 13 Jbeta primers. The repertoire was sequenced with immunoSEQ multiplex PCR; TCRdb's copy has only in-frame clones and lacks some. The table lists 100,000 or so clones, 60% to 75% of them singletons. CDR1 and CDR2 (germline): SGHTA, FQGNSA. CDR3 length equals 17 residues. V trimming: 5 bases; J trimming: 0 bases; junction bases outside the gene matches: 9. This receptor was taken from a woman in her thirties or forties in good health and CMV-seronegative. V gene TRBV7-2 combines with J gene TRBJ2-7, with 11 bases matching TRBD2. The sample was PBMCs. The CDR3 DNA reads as TGTGCCAGCAGCCCCACTCTAGCGGGGGGCAGCTCCTACGAGCAGTACTTC. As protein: CASSPTLAGGSSYEQYF.